What follows describes a single T cell receptor (beta chain). Its antigen remains unidentified. Qualities for individual bases were not recorded, and no much larger clone is one base off. A second Seattle source provided samples from volunteer blood donors who had recovered from COVID-19. Each collaborating institution followed its own protocols to collect whole blood in K2EDTA tubes. Collaborator samples were shipped for TCRbeta analysis as frozen whole blood, isolated PBMCs, or DNA extracted from either sample type. The data were taken from a study of blood T cell repertoires in COVID-19 (dated by TCRdb to 2018 to 2021). With regard to the full study: Samples covering the acute and convalescent phases of COVID-19 were provided by collaborators in the United States, Italy and Spain. The prospective study material was composed of cDNA or gDNA derived from T cells, B-cell-depleted T cells, or PBMCs. Subjects who had been exposed to COVID-19, were actively infected with it, or had recovered from it provided the deeply sampled blood TCRbeta repertoires that made up the dataset. The repertoires were made available in a free public database intended to serve as a resource for research on the immune response to SARS-CoV-2. Samples came from the ongoing ImmuneRACE study (first 160 participants) plus 1,254 subjects from 6 global collaborators. Sample metadata almost always included a de-identified subject ID, COVID-19 status, age in years and sex. Where HLA class I and class II types were available, the types were taken from metadata supplied by the sample provider, not from assay-based typing.

TCRbeta CDR3 regions were amplified from genomic DNA using the immunoSEQ Assay, a bias-controlled multiplex PCR. Per the original workflow: The number of nucleated cells in each sample was estimated by amplification of reference gene primers within the assay. To quantify the absolute abundance of each unique TCRbeta CDR3 rearrangement, sequence reads were collapsed and filtered. For each sample, productive Simpson clonality was calculated as the square root of Simpson's diversity index across productive rearrangements. The source is immuneACCESS, and TCRdb retained only in-frame sequences with V and J called. Part of the clones is not carried over; for the studies checked, unresolved V genes explain less than half of this, and the remainder is unexplained. The V and J calls and the clone size are those of that table, but D and trimming were determined from the DNA. In this sample the table shows roughly 250,000 clones, over 80% of which occur a single time. 1.5% of the sample lies in the top ten.

Spanning cysteine to phenylalanine, the CDR3 consists of 19 amino acids. The only DNA kept is the CDR3, 57 bases in frame from the first base. The V end loses 1 base and the J end loses 0 bases, and a stretch of 16 bases separates them. CDR1 is given as SGHAT and CDR2 as FQNNGV, both from the germline V gene. The research as a whole found: The quantity of clinical and demographic metadata differed by source and by participant and was supplied without curation.

The source of this sequence is a woman aged 40 to 50 who had recovered from COVID-19. The chain links TRBV11-2 with TRBJ2-6, with no confident D gene call. The sequenced sample was peripheral blood. The nucleotide sequence is TGTGCCAGCAGCTTAGTAACTTGGGCAGCCGACTCTGGGGCCAACGTCCTGACTTTC. Its coded protein is CASSLVTWAADSGANVLTF.